This T cell receptor (beta chain) was documented in a study of PD-1 blockade in classical Hodgkin lymphoma. Germline V gene lookup returns CDR1 LNHDA and CDR2 SQIVND (reference sequence). This CDR3 region has 13 residues. V lost 7 bases, J lost 1 base, and 8 bases lay in between. Time point denoted: cycle 4 day 1 (C4D1), after 5 to 7 weeks of nivolumab. Every patient relapsed after autologous stem cell transplantation, and brentuximab vedotin exposure varied. Sequencing was performed with immunoSEQ multiplex PCR; in TCRdb, only in-frame clones are kept and a portion is missing. In the table there are over 75,000 clones, 90% of which are singletons. Note on this clone: Its specificity is unknown.

Whole-study findings and limits: It was among complete responders that baseline diversity resembled that of newly diagnosed patients.

Here the sequenced sample was peripheral blood mononuclear cells (PBMCs), taken before the fourth cycle of nivolumab. The rearrangement links TRBV19 to TRBJ1-5, with D unclear. This clonotype was obtained from a human donor with classical Hodgkin lymphoma. The CDR3 DNA sequence: TGTGCCAGTAATCACGAAAGCAATCAGCCCCAGCATTTT. It yields the protein CASNHESNQPQHF.